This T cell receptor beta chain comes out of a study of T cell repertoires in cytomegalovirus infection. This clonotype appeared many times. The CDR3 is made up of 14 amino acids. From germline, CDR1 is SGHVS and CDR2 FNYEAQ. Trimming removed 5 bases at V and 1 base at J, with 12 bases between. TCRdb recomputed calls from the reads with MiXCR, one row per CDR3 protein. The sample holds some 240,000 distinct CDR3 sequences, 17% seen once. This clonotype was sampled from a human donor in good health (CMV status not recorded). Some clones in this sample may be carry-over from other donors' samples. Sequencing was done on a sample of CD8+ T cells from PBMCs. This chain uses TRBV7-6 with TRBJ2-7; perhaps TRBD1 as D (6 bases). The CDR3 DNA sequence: TGTGCCAGCAGCGACCCTGGACAGTCCTACGAGCAGTACTTC. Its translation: CASSDPGQSYEQYF.